This TCR beta chain was sequenced during a study of Graves' ophthalmopathy and Graves' hyperthyroidism (dated by TCRdb to the late 2010s). Broadly, across the study: Peripheral blood was collected at initial diagnosis, before any treatment. The study used signatures of the TCR beta repertoire to tell Graves' ophthalmopathy apart from Graves' hyperthyroidism and to predict which patients would progress to ophthalmopathy. In total, some 130 blood samples were TCR-sequenced: fewer than 50 ophthalmopathy, under 80 hyperthyroidism and some 17 hyperthyroidism-to-ophthalmopathy patients. To explore V-J signatures that separate ophthalmopathy from hyperthyroidism, a discovery set of about a hundred patients was enrolled, consisting of about 45 with ophthalmopathy and around 57 with stable hyperthyroidism. For independent validation, a separate cohort was made up of 18 hyperthyroidism patients plus 17 patients who later progressed from hyperthyroidism to ophthalmopathy. In five to seven hyperthyroidism patients, the T-cell repertoire of thyroid tissue was compared with the T-cell repertoire of blood. After sampling, hyperthyroidism patients received methimazole starting at 30 mg daily, and ophthalmopathy patients received high-dose intravenous methylprednisolone. General findings and caveats noted by the study authors: Most expanded thyroid clonotypes with frequency above 0.001 were also detected in blood, suggesting blood repertoires may reflect the thyroid immune response. In cross-validation, the 13-signature model distinguished ophthalmopathy from stable hyperthyroidism with about 87% sensitivity and just under 84% specificity, and in the test set the corresponding values were approximately 80% and 68%. No statistical method was used to predetermine the sample size, and group allocation was not hidden from the investigators. In validation, the model predicted ophthalmopathy progression with about 70% sensitivity and 72.22% specificity; roughly 11 predicted patients were CT-confirmed with GO in a median of approximately six months.

From the cysteine through the phenylalanine, the CDR3 covers 14 amino acids. Solely the CDR3 DNA is kept, with 42 bases framed from the first base. CDR1 and CDR2 are drawn from the germline V gene: ENHRY, SYGVKD. The junction shows trimming of 4 bases on V and 0 bases on J, plus 9 bases between the germline ends. Patients with ophthalmopathy had moderately to severely active disease, with a Clinical Activity Score of 3 or more, a NOSPECS grade of 4 or more, and a disease duration of less than 3 months. Anyone with other autoimmune diseases, uncontrolled infections, pregnancy or lactation was excluded from the study. Clinical symptoms, serum thyroxine, TRAb, thyroid ultrasound and orbital computed tomography were used for diagnosis. PBMCs were isolated from approximately 10 ml of fresh peripheral blood by Ficoll-Paque density gradient centrifugation. Total RNA was extracted with Trizol reagent and quality-checked on an Agilent 2100 Bioanalyzer.

Regarding this clonotype: Its target antigen remains unknown. Base qualities are not recorded, but no much larger clone differs from it by a single base.

For repertoire sequencing, TCR beta CDR3 regions were amplified from RNA transcripts. The first round was an RT-PCR using HTBI primers with the Qiagen OneStep RT-PCR kit, and this first round was followed by a second-round multiplex PCR, then size selection and purification. The libraries underwent paired-end sequencing with 100 bp reads on an Illumina HiSeq2000. In the paper's pipeline: SOAPnuke was used to process the reads, removing any read that contained adapters or uncalled bases, had a mean Phred below 15, or lacked an exact match to the constant primer or identifier. High-quality paired reads were merged with COPE v1.2.5. Each unique nucleotide sequence was defined as a clonotype, and clonotypes were aligned to IMGT TRB V, D and J references with MiTCR v1.1. The analysis was limited to V-J combinations with a frequency above 0.0001, which together covered roughly 99% of repertoires. For each V-J combination, a TCR clonal expansion and chaos score was defined as the ratio of F50 clonal expansion to chaos observed in the TCRdist matrix. Welch's t-statistics and random forest were used to reduce the features to roughly 14 V-J combinations, which were then used as input to a naive Bayes classifier. The Morisita-Horn index was used to measure how similar the thyroid and blood repertoires were. TCRdb reanalyzed the raw reads on its own, using fastp at Q25 for trimming and MiXCR for clone calling, and kept in-frame beta chains. Identical CDR3 protein sequences are pooled into one entry, listed with their most common genes and DNA. The V and J calls reflect TCRdb's pipeline rather than the authors' work. A total of 650,000 to 800,000 distinct CDR3 sequences appear in this sample, just over 40% of them only once. The ten largest account for around 3.3% of the sample.

This TCR came from an adult man with Graves' ophthalmopathy. Rearrangement joined TRBV10-3 to TRBJ1-1; the D gene remains uncertain. Sequenced: peripheral blood. The CDR3 here reads CAISVGLMNTEAFF. In nucleotides, the sequence is TGTGCCATCAGTGTTGGACTTATGAACACTGAAGCTTTCTTT.